The TCR beta chain described here comes from a study of cytomegalovirus exposure and HLA in healthy donors. Germline V gene sequence: CDR1 MDHEN, CDR2 SYDVKM. Trimming cost V 7 bases and J 7 bases; bases outside gene matches: 10. The CDR3 consists of 15 residues. This PCR relied on a set of 60 Vbeta primers and 13 Jbeta primers. Assay used: immunoSEQ multiplex PCR; TCRdb lists only in-frame clones, some missing. The table has roughly 110,000 clones, 74% seen once. This TCR was sampled from a human donor in good health. The rearrangement joins TRBV28 to TRBJ2-1, with TRBD1 matching over 10 bases. Material for sequencing was PBMCs. As DNA, the CDR3 is TGTGCCAGCACCATGGCGCGACAGGGGGCGAATGAGCAGTTCTTC. Protein: CASTMARQGANEQFF.